Presented here are 10 T cell receptor beta chains from one specimen sequenced in a study of T cells after yellow fever vaccination. TCRdb recomputed calls from the 5' RACE reads with MiXCR, one row per CDR3 protein. The repertoire holds hundreds of thousands of distinct CDR3 sequences, with roughly a fifth as singletons. Material: PBMCs, obtained approximately 20 days after the first yellow fever vaccination. The receptors were sampled from a man aged 18 to 29 who received the YFV17D yellow fever vaccine.

This clonotype was detected a few times. The CDR3 spells CASSIMGSTDTQYF. DNA for the CDR3: TGTGCCAGCAGCATCATGGGGAGCACAGATACGCAGTATTTT. The chain employs TRBV12-3 or TRBV12-4 and TRBJ2-3; no clear D gene. The CDR3 runs 14 residues. Between the trimmed V and J ends, which lost 6 bases and 0 bases, there was a span of 10 bases.

This clonotype showed up just a few times. V and J are TRBV5-4 and TRBJ2-7; D gene ambiguous. CDR3 length: 12 amino acids. Trimming cost V 2 bases and J 3 bases, with 6 bases left between them. Per germline, CDR1 SGHNT and CDR2 YYREEE (reference sequence). This chain's CDR3 is CASSFYDYEQYV. CDR3 DNA: TGTGCCAGCAGCTTCTATGACTACGAGCAGTACGTC.

The V gene is TRBV5-1, the J gene TRBJ2-5; the D gene is possibly TRBD1 (5 bases). Germline V gene sequence: CDR1 SGHRS, CDR2 YFSETQ. Trimming took off 3 bases at V and 4 bases at J, with 13 bases between the two ends. CDR3 length: 14 amino acids. CDR3 residues: CASSWGGSGETQYF. CDR3 DNA sequence: TGCGCCAGCAGCTGGGGCGGTTCGGGAGAGACCCAGTACTTC. The entire variable domain, with the rest obtained from reference TRBV5-1 and TRBJ2-5, is as follows: KAGVTQTPRYLIKTRGQQVTLSCSPISGHRSVSWYQQTPGQGLQFLFEYFSETQRNKGNFPGRFSGRQFSNSRSEMNVSTLELGDSALYLCASSWGGSGETQYFGPGTRLLVL.

A note on this clonotype: A clone one base away is much larger, so this may be a read error. The chain carries TRBV20-1 and TRBJ2-3; the match to TRBD2 covers 10 bases. The CDR3 is 14 residues long. Germline V gene lookup returns CDR1 DFQATT and CDR2 SNEGSKA (reference sequence). The CDR3 reads CCAKLAGNTDTQYF. As DNA, the CDR3 is TGCTGTGCTAAACTAGCGGGGAACACAGATACGCAGTATTTT.

This clonotype was found a few times. The rearrangement joins TRBV7-2 to TRBJ2-5, with TRBD2 matching 11 bases. V was clipped by 1 base and J by 7 bases; unmatched bases: 11. CDR1 is SGHTA, CDR2 FQGNSA, per germline. The CDR3 consists of 17 residues. The CDR3 here is CASSLVSSGGKLATQYF. CDR3 DNA sequence: TGTGCCAGCAGCTTAGTGTCTAGCGGGGGGAAGTTGGCGACCCAGTACTTC.

This clonotype was detected only a few times. V usage is TRBV12-2 and J usage is TRBJ2-5; TRBD2 is taken as the D call from the table, unchecked against the DNA. TRBV12-2 is flagged as a pseudogene. This CDR3 is built from 14 residues. The CDR3 region has the DNA TGTGCAAGTCGCGTGACTAGCGGGGAAGAGACCCAGTACTTC. As protein: CASRVTSGEETQYF.

This clonotype was seen only once. The V gene is TRBV18, the J gene TRBJ1-4; a possible D gene is TRBD1 (5 bases). CDR3 length: 13 amino acids. CDR1 KGHSH and CDR2 LQKENI come from the germline V gene. V lost 7 bases to trimming and J lost 8 bases, with 14 bases between them. The DNA for the CDR3 is TGTGCCAGCTTCACAACGGGGGACGAAAAACTGTTTTTT. This encodes CASFTTGDEKLFF.

This clonotype was seen more than once but under ten times. The chain uses TRBV7-8 and TRBJ2-3; TRBD2 might be the D (6 bases). Between the trimmed V and J ends, which lost 1 base and 2 bases, there was a span of 19 bases. Germline V gene lookup returns CDR1 SGHVS and CDR2 FQNEAQ. The CDR3 is 18 amino acids. CDR3 in DNA: TGTGCCAGCAGCTTAGTATTTCTTGGGCGGGGTCTCACAGATACGCAGTATTTT. Its translation is CASSLVFLGRGLTDTQYF.

The rearrangement uses TRBV19 and TRBJ2-6; D is unclear. In germline, CDR1 is LNHDA, CDR2 SQIVND (reference sequence). Between the trimmed V and J ends, which lost 7 bases and 0 bases, there was a span of 7 bases. This CDR3 is built from 14 residues. CDR3 sequence: CASIGRSGANVLTF. The CDR3 nucleotides read TGTGCCAGTATCGGCCGCTCTGGGGCCAACGTCCTGACTTTC.

This clonotype was counted a single time. The chain carries TRBV29-1 and TRBJ2-6, with TRBD1 matching 9 bases. Losses at the gene ends were 4 bases for V and 1 base for J; bases not matched to a gene: 5. The CDR3 totals 16 residues. CDR1 SQVTM and CDR2 ANQGSEA come from the germline V gene. CDR3 in amino acids: CSVVGTGRSGANVLTF. The CDR3 region has the DNA TGCAGCGTTGTGGGGACAGGGAGGTCTGGGGCCAACGTCCTGACTTTC. Combining the CDR3 with reference TRBV29-1 and TRBJ2-6 gives the whole variable domain SAVISQKPSRDICQRGTSLTIQCQVDSQVTMMFWYRQQPGQSLTLIATANQGSEATYESGFVIDKFPISRPNLTFSTLTVSNMSPEDSSIYLCSVVGTGRSGANVLTFGAGSRLTVL.